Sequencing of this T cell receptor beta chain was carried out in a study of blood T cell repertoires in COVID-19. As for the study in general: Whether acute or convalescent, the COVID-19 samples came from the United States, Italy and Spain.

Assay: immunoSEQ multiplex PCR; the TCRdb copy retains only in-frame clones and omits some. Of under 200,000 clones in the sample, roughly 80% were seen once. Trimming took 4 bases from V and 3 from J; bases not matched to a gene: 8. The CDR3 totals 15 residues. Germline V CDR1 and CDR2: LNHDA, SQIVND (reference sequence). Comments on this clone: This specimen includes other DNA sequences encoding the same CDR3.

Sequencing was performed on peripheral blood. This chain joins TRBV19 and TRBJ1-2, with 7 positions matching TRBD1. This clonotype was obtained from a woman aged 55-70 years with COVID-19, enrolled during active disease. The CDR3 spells CASSTRQGGDYGYTF. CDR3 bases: TGTGCCAGTAGTACTAGACAGGGTGGAGACTATGGCTACACCTTC.